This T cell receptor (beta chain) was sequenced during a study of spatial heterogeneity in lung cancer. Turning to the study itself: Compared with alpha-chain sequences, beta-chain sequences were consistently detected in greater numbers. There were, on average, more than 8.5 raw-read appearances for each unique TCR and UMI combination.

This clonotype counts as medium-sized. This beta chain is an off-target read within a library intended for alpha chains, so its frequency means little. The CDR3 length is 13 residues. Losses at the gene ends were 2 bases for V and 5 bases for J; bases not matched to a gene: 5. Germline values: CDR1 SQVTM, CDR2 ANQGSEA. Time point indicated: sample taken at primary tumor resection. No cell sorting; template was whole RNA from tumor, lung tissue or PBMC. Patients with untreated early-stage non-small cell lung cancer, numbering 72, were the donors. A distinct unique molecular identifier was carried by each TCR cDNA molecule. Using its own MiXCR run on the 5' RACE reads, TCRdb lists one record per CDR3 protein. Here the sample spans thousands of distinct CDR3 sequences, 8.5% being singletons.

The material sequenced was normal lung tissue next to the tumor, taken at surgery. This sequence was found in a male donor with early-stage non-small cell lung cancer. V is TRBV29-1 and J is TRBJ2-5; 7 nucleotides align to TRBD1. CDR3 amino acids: CSVETDREETQYF. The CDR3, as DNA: TGCAGCGTTGAAACTGACAGGGAGGAGACCCAGTACTTC.